The 23 T cell receptor beta chains listed next were all sequenced from one sample in a study of cytomegalovirus exposure and HLA in healthy donors. It was with 60 Vbeta and 13 Jbeta primers that the PCR ran. Only in-frame clones appear in the TCRdb table, and some are missing; sequencing was by immunoSEQ multiplex PCR. The sample comprises 120,000 to 150,000 clones, approximately 80% of which are singletons, and 1.8% rests with the top ten. Material for sequencing was PBMCs. Receptors originate from a man in his forties or fifties in good health and CMV-seronegative.

This chain uses TRBV28 with TRBJ2-3, with 7 bases lining up with TRBD1. The CDR3 consists of 18 residues. The V and J ends lost 5 bases and 2 bases, in that order; junction bases with no gene match: 16. The germline V gene encodes CDR1 MDHEN and CDR2 SYDVKM. CDR3 loop: CASSISPWGQKSTDTQYF. The DNA of the CDR3 is TGTGCCAGCAGTATATCCCCCTGGGGACAGAAGTCCACAGATACGCAGTATTTT.

This clone appeared a few times. The gene calls are TRBV19 and TRBJ2-7, with D possibly TRBD2 on 6 matching bases. Germline assignment: CDR1 LNHDA and CDR2 SQIVND (reference sequence). V dropped 6 bases and J dropped 1 base, with 10 bases sitting between them. This CDR3 contains 13 residues. Here the CDR3 reads CASSRGVSYEQYF. CDR3 DNA: TGTGCCAGTAGCCGCGGGGTTTCCTACGAGCAGTACTTC.

This clone showed up just once. This chain links TRBV7-2 with TRBJ2-7; no clear D gene. Germline values: CDR1 SGHTA, CDR2 FQGNSA. The CDR3 spans 13 residues. The ends were cut back, 5 bases at V and 5 bases at J, with 13 bases in the middle. The CDR3 DNA reads as TGTGCCAGCAGCCCCGGTACCCCCCACGAGCAGTACTTC. Encoded protein: CASSPGTPHEQYF.

The chain employs TRBV13 and TRBJ2-5, with a tentative D call TRBD2 (5 bases). The last part of the DNA fits TRBJ2-7 better; the J call may be wrong. This CDR3 is built from 16 residues. Germline loops: CDR1 PRHDT, CDR2 FYEKMQ (reference sequence). The CDR3: CASSLTSAYSSYEQYF. In DNA form, the CDR3 reads TGTGCCAGCAGCCTTACTAGTGCCTATAGCTCCTACGAGCAGTACTTC.

This clone was observed once. V usage is TRBV4-1 and J usage is TRBJ2-7; D not certain. CDR1 is MGHRA and CDR2 is YSYEKL in the germline V gene. V was cut by 0 bases and J by 3 bases, with 12 bases left in between. This CDR3 comprises 15 residues. The CDR3 DNA sequence: TGCGCCAGCAGCCAAGATGGAACCGGAGACTACGAGCAGTACTTC. It encodes CASSQDGTGDYEQYF.

This clone was counted a few times. This chain joins TRBV29-1 and TRBJ2-1; D is possibly TRBD1 (6 bases). Trimming cost V 4 bases and J 7 bases, with 17 bases left between them. Per germline, CDR1 SQVTM and CDR2 ANQGSEA. This CDR3 has 14 amino acids. DNA for the CDR3: TGCAGCGTTGTAGTGGGACACCCCTCTAATGAGCAGTTCTTC. This encodes CSVVVGHPSNEQFF.

The gene calls are TRBV5-6 and TRBJ2-1; D ambiguous. Trimming pared 2 bases from V and 0 bases from J, leaving 9 bases between. Germline loops: CDR1 SGHDT, CDR2 YYEEEE. CDR3 length: 15 residues. In DNA form, the CDR3 reads TGTGCCAGCAGCTTCAACTACGACTCCTACAATGAGCAGTTCTTC. Amino acid sequence: CASSFNYDSYNEQFF.

The chain combines TRBV5-6 with TRBJ2-7, with 13 bases matching TRBD2. The CDR3 contains 15 residues. Germline CDR1 reads SGHDT; CDR2 reads YYEEEE. After removal of 3 bases from V and 3 bases from J, the junction contained 3 bases not matched to a gene. DNA for the CDR3: TGTGCCAGCAGCTCCGGACTAGCGGGAGTCTACGAGCAGTACTTC. It specifies CASSSGLAGVYEQYF.

The chain has TRBV6-1 and TRBJ2-3, with 9 bases fitting TRBD2. V dropped 8 bases and J dropped 2; count of bases not matched to a gene: 8. CDR1 and CDR2 from the germline V gene are MNHNS and SASEGT. This CDR3 is 15 amino acids long. In DNA, the CDR3 is TGTGCCAGCCCGGAGGGGACTAGCCACACAGATACGCAGTATTTT. Residues: CASPEGTSHTDTQYF.

The chain recombines TRBV5-6 with TRBJ2-1; the D gene is possibly TRBD2 (5 bases). This CDR3 is built from 16 residues. Germline CDR1 is SGHDT and CDR2 is YYEEEE. V was clipped by 0 bases and J by 1 base, with 11 bases between them. The CDR3 sequence is CASSLAMGESYNEQFF. CDR3 bases: TGTGCCAGCAGCTTGGCCATGGGAGAATCCTACAATGAGCAGTTCTTC.

The rearrangement links TRBV12-5 to TRBJ1-5; tentative D call: TRBD1 (5 bases). In germline, CDR1 is LGHNT, CDR2 FRNRAP. V was cut by 7 bases and J by 0 bases, with 25 bases left in between. The CDR3 spans 19 residues. This CDR3 reads CASAHRGGGLLYSNQPQHF. DNA of the CDR3: TGTGCTAGTGCCCACCGGGGGGGAGGGTTACTTTATAGCAATCAGCCCCAGCATTTT.

V gene TRBV5-6 combines with J gene TRBJ1-4; 10 positions match TRBD1. Germline V lookup: CDR1 SGHDT, CDR2 YYEEEE. The CDR3 loop spans 14 amino acids. Losses at the gene ends were 6 bases for V and 8 bases for J; bases not matched to a gene: 7. DNA for the CDR3: TGTGCCAGCACCCAAGGGACAGGGGTAGAAAAACTGTTTTTT. This codes for CASTQGTGVEKLFF.

V and J are TRBV19 and TRBJ1-6; TRBD1 matches 7 bases. The V gene end was trimmed by 9 bases and the J gene end by 8 bases; junction bases not matched to a gene: 7. The CDR3 runs to 13 residues. CDR1 and CDR2 (germline): LNHDA, SQIVND (reference sequence). The CDR3 is CASSTGAHSPLHF. The CDR3 DNA reads TGTGCCAGCTCCACAGGGGCTCATTCACCCCTCCACTTT.

This chain joins TRBV5-6 and TRBJ1-2; D is possibly TRBD1 (5 bases). Germline values: CDR1 SGHDT, CDR2 YYEEEE. The CDR3 is 16 amino acids. V was pared by 4 bases and J by 0 bases, with 16 bases between. CDR3 in DNA: TGTGCCAGCAGCCCAGGGAGGCCGACAGCTAACTATGGCTACACCTTC. As protein: CASSPGRPTANYGYTF. Full variable domain (missing parts from reference TRBV5-6 and TRBJ1-2): DAGVTQSPTHLIKTRGQQVTLRCSPKSGHDTVSWYQQALGQGPQFIFQYYEEEERQRGNFPDRFSGHQFPNYSSELNVNALLLGDSALYLCASSPGRPTANYGYTFGSGTRLTVV.

This clone was seen just once. The genes are TRBV5-1 and TRBJ2-3; TRBD2 matches 7 bases. Per the germline V gene, CDR1 is SGHRS and CDR2 is YFSETQ. The CDR3 has 16 residues. V was clipped by 3 bases and J by 0 bases; unmatched bases: 7. The CDR3 bases are TGCGCCAGCAGCTCCGGACTAGACAGTAGCACAGATACGCAGTATTTT. This codes for CASSSGLDSSTDTQYF.

The rearrangement joins TRBV6-5 to TRBJ1-1; 8 bases are shared with TRBD1. The CDR3 sequence is 14 residues long. Trimming at V came to 2 bases and at J to 11 bases, leaving 10 bases not matched to a gene. The germline CDR1 and CDR2 sequences are MNHEY and SVGAGI. The CDR3 DNA is TGTGCCAGCAGTTACGGGGACAGGAGGGGTAGGGCTTTCTTT. It yields the protein CASSYGDRRGRAFF.

V gene TRBV5-4 combines with J gene TRBJ2-7; D is possibly TRBD1 (6 bases). Trimming shortened V by 7 bases and J by 0 bases, and 14 bases separated the two germline ends. CDR1 and CDR2 from the germline V gene are SGHNT and YYREEE (reference sequence). The CDR3 extends over 14 amino acids. The CDR3 loop is CASGDKSSSYEQYF. The CDR3, as DNA: TGTGCCAGCGGGGACAAATCTAGCTCCTACGAGCAGTACTTC.

This clone was observed once. The chain links TRBV7-2 to TRBJ1-1; unclear D gene. Germline values: CDR1 SGHTA, CDR2 FQGNSA. The V and J ends lost 5 bases and 11 bases respectively, with 15 bases between them. The CDR3 consists of 12 residues. CDR3 in DNA: TGTGCCAGCAGCCCAAGACCAACGGAGGCTTTCTTT. Translating it yields CASSPRPTEAFF.

V gene TRBV14 combines with J gene TRBJ2-2, with 7 nucleotides matching TRBD1. CDR1 and CDR2 (germline): SGHDN, FVKESK. Unmatched junction bases numbered 5, after V lost 1 base and J lost 6 bases. The CDR3 contains 15 residues. The DNA for the CDR3 is TGTGCCAGCAGCCAAGCAGGGGGACGGCCCGGGGAGCTGTTTTTT. This gives the protein CASSQAGGRPGELFF.

This clone was detected once. The rearrangement joins TRBV28 to TRBJ1-5; a weak D match, TRBD1 (5 bases). The CDR3 has 15 residues. Deletions cut 5 bases from V and 4 bases from J, with 15 bases between. From germline, CDR1 is MDHEN and CDR2 SYDVKM. This CDR3 is CASSEGRGSNQPQHF. CDR3 DNA sequence: TGTGCCAGCAGTGAGGGACGGGGGTCTAATCAGCCCCAGCATTTT.

The chain combines TRBV6-1 with TRBJ1-2; D remains ambiguous. V lost 3 bases, J lost 0 bases, and 20 bases lay in between. The germline V gene encodes CDR1 MNHNS and CDR2 SASEGT. The CDR3 has 18 amino acids. The CDR3: CASSDRPPRLLANYGYTF. The CDR3 bases are TGTGCCAGCAGTGACCGACCCCCCCGACTGCTAGCTAACTATGGCTACACCTTC.

The rearrangement joins TRBV13 to TRBJ1-1, with 8 bases fitting TRBD1. Germline V gene data show CDR1 as PRHDT and CDR2 as FYEKMQ (reference sequence). Trimming took 6 bases from V and 8 from J; bases not matched to a gene: 17. This CDR3 comprises 16 residues. CDR3 sequence reads: CASSSNRDRSLREAFF. In nucleotides, the CDR3 is TGTGCCAGCAGTTCAAACCGGGACAGGTCTCTTAGGGAAGCTTTCTTT. The entire variable domain, with the rest obtained from reference TRBV13 and TRBJ1-1, is as follows: AAGVIQSPRHLIKEKRETATLKCYPIPRHDTVYWYQQGPGQDPQFLISFYEKMQSDKGSIPDRFSAQQFSDYHSELNMSSLELGDSALYFCASSSNRDRSLREAFFGQGTRLTVV.

The V gene is TRBV18, the J gene TRBJ1-5; 7 positions agree with TRBD1. There are 15 residues in the CDR3. Per the germline V gene, CDR1 is KGHSH and CDR2 is LQKENI. Losses at the gene ends were 5 bases for V and 0 bases for J; bases not matched to a gene: 4. CDR3 DNA sequence: TGTGCCAGCTCAGTGACAGGGTATAGCAATCAGCCCCAGCATTTT. Its translation: CASSVTGYSNQPQHF.